The 21 T cell receptor beta chains in this list originate from one sample, sequenced in a study of pediatric ulcerative colitis. Sequenced by immunoSEQ multiplex PCR; TCRdb stores in-frame clones only, minus some. The sample contains some 14,000 clones, 80% to 90% of which appear only once. The sample was blood. All receptors derive from a boy aged 10-17 years with moderate ulcerative colitis.

This sequence joins TRBV11-2 and TRBJ2-7; D perhaps matches TRBD2 (5 bases). Between the trimmed V and J ends, which lost 0 bases and 8 bases, there was a span of 11 bases. CDR1 is SGHAT, CDR2 FQNNGV, per germline. The CDR3 has 13 amino acids. The CDR3 nucleotides read TGTGCCAGCAGCTTAGAGGACTCCCGCCAGCAGTACTTC. Translating it yields CASSLEDSRQQYF. Combining the CDR3 with reference TRBV11-2 and TRBJ2-7 gives the whole variable domain EAGVAQSPRYKIIEKRQSVAFWCNPISGHATLYWYQQILGQGPKLLIQFQNNGVVDDSQLPKDRFSAERLKGVDSTLKIQPAKLEDSAVYLCASSLEDSRQQYFGPGTRLTVT.

The rearrangement uses TRBV7-2 and TRBJ2-5; TRBD1 or TRBD2 may be the D gene (6 bases each). The V gene's germline CDR1 is SGHTA and CDR2 FQGNSA. The ends were cut back, 4 bases at V and 6 bases at J, with 18 bases in the middle. CDR3 length: 15 amino acids. The CDR3 is CASSSGRGPLQTQYF. The CDR3 nucleotides read TGTGCCAGCAGCTCAGGCCGGGGGCCCCTCCAGACCCAGTACTTC.

The J gene is TRBJ2-7, the V gene TRBV6-6; D call uncertain. Germline V lookup: CDR1 MNHNY, CDR2 SVGAGI (reference sequence). V was cut by 8 bases and J by 4 bases, with 18 bases left in between. This CDR3 has 14 amino acids. DNA for the CDR3: TGTGCCAGCTTACCGGGTCGGCTAGGGTACGAGCAGTACTTC. This encodes CASLPGRLGYEQYF.

This chain joins TRBV19 and TRBJ2-2; maybe TRBD2 (6 bases). CDR1 is LNHDA, CDR2 SQIVND, per germline (reference sequence). There are 15 residues in the CDR3. The germline V and J ends were trimmed by 3 bases and 5 bases, with 13 bases remaining between them. The CDR3 nucleotides are TGTGCCAGTAGTATCGATAGGACTATGACCGGGGAGCTGTTTTTT. Translating it yields CASSIDRTMTGELFF. The complete variable domain, with remaining parts taken from reference TRBV19 and TRBJ2-2, reads DGGITQSPKYLFRKEGQNVTLSCEQNLNHDAMYWYRQDPGQGLRLIYYSQIVNDFQKGDIAEGYSVSREKKESFPLTVTSAQKNPTAFYLCASSIDRTMTGELFFGEGSRLTVL.

This rearrangement joins TRBV7-8 to TRBJ2-7; no definite D call. This CDR3 region has 12 residues. Germline V gene sequence: CDR1 SGHVS, CDR2 FQNEAQ. V gave up 2 bases and J gave up 4 bases, with 6 bases separating them. In DNA, the CDR3 is TGTGCCAGCAGCTTACCCCGATACGAGCAGTACTTC. Its protein product is CASSLPRYEQYF.

The V call is TRBV7-9, the J call TRBJ1-1; D perhaps matches TRBD1 (5 bases). Looked up from germline, CDR1 is SEHNR and CDR2 is FQNEAQ (reference sequence). V was trimmed by 3 bases and J by 4 bases, leaving 6 bases between them. This CDR3 contains 12 residues. CDR3: CASSFGTTEAFF. CDR3 DNA: TGTGCCAGCAGCTTCGGGACCACTGAAGCTTTCTTT.

This sequence joins TRBV5-1 and TRBJ2-3; 8 bases are shared with TRBD2. The CDR3 contains 15 residues. The germline V gene has CDR1 SGHRS and CDR2 YFSETQ. J lost 4 bases, V lost 3 bases, and 7 bases had no gene match. CDR3 nucleotides: TGCGCCAGCAGCTACACTCTCGGGGGGGCAGATACGCAGTATTTT. This sequence encodes CASSYTLGGADTQYF. The full variable domain, completed using reference TRBV5-1 and TRBJ2-3, is KAGVTQTPRYLIKTRGQQVTLSCSPISGHRSVSWYQQTPGQGLQFLFEYFSETQRNKGNFPGRFSGRQFSNSRSEMNVSTLELGDSALYLCASSYTLGGADTQYFGPGTRLTVL.

This clone was recorded once. This sequence joins TRBV11-3 and TRBJ2-3, with 7 bases fitting TRBD2. After removal of 6 bases from V and 2 bases from J, the junction contained 17 bases not matched to a gene. CDR1 is SGHNT and CDR2 is YENEEA in the germline V gene. This CDR3 is built from 18 residues. This CDR3 is CASSSWPGGLWVTDTQYF. The CDR3 DNA reads TGTGCCAGCAGTTCTTGGCCGGGAGGACTATGGGTCACAGATACGCAGTATTTT.

The chain recombines TRBV28 with TRBJ1-5; TRBD1 might be the D (5 bases). Between the trimmed V and J ends, which lost 2 bases and 1 base, there was a span of 9 bases. Germline CDR1 is MDHEN and CDR2 is SYDVKM. The CDR3 is made up of 15 amino acids. This CDR3 reads CASSLGGGSNQPQHF. The DNA of the CDR3 is TGTGCCAGCAGTTTAGGGGGAGGGAGCAATCAGCCCCAGCATTTT.

This chain joins TRBV7-8 and TRBJ2-1, with 8 nucleotides matching TRBD2. Germline assignment: CDR1 SGHVS and CDR2 FQNEAQ. The junction had 5 bases not matched to a gene; V was cut back by 1 base and J by 15 bases. The CDR3 is made up of 12 amino acids. The CDR3 bases are TGTGCCAGCAGCTTAGTCGGGACTAGTTTGTTCTTC. The encoded protein is CASSLVGTSLFF.

V gene TRBV6-5 combines with J gene TRBJ2-7, with no clear D. Trimming stripped 6 bases from V and 1 base from J, with 13 bases between. Looked up from germline, CDR1 is MNHEY and CDR2 is SVGAGI. The CDR3 extends over 14 amino acids. The CDR3 here is CASRFSAVSYEQYF. The CDR3 coding sequence is TGTGCCAGCAGATTTTCGGCGGTGTCCTACGAGCAGTACTTC.

This sequence joins TRBV9 and TRBJ2-5; D remains ambiguous. Germline lookup yields CDR1 SGDLS and CDR2 YYNGEE. V shed 0 bases and J shed 0 bases, with 9 bases lying between them. This CDR3 is 15 amino acids long. The CDR3 sequence is CASSVGAGNQETQYF. CDR3 coding DNA: TGTGCCAGCAGCGTAGGGGCTGGTAACCAAGAGACCCAGTACTTC.

The chain recombines TRBV7-9 with TRBJ2-5, with TRBD2 matching 9 bases. The germline CDR1 and CDR2 sequences are SEHNR and FQNEAQ (reference sequence). J lost 3 bases, V lost 0 bases, and 5 bases had no gene match. CDR3 length: 16 amino acids. This chain's CDR3 is CASSLALVAGEETQYF. CDR3 in DNA: TGTGCCAGCAGCTTAGCGCTGGTAGCGGGAGAAGAGACCCAGTACTTC. The full variable domain, in which reference TRBV7-9 and TRBJ2-5 provide the parts outside the CDR3, is DTGVSQNPRHKITKRGQNVTFRCDPISEHNRLYWYRQTLGQGPEFLTYFQNEAQLEKSRLLSDRFSAERPKGSFSTLEIQRTEQGDSAMYLCASSLALVAGEETQYFGPGTRLLVL.

This chain links TRBV2 with TRBJ2-1; no definite D call. The V gene lost 4 bases and the J gene lost 5 bases, with 12 bases spanning the gap. The CDR3 consists of 14 residues. CDR1 is SNHLY, CDR2 FYNNEI, per germline. The CDR3 region is CASSVPLEDNEQFF. The CDR3 nucleotides read TGTGCCAGCAGTGTTCCCTTGGAAGACAATGAGCAGTTCTTC.

This chain uses TRBV18 with TRBJ1-1; D not certain. Germline-derived CDR1 and CDR2 are KGHSH and LQKENI. The germline V and J ends were trimmed by 2 bases and 1 base, with 8 bases remaining between them. The CDR3 is 14 amino acids. The CDR3 coding sequence is TGTGCCAGCTCACCAATGGGTCAGAACACTGAAGCTTTCTTT. Translation gives CASSPMGQNTEAFF.

The chain couples TRBV11-2 to TRBJ1-1; perhaps TRBD1 as D (5 bases). Trimming pared 3 bases from V and 8 bases from J, leaving 13 bases between. CDR1 is SGHAT, CDR2 FQNNGV, per germline. There are 13 residues in the CDR3. The CDR3 DNA reads TGTGCCAGCAGCTTTGGGCGGACACCCGAAGCTTTCTTT. Amino acid sequence: CASSFGRTPEAFF.

The chain combines TRBV5-5 with TRBJ2-2; 7 nucleotides line up with TRBD1. This CDR3 comprises 14 residues. V shed 3 bases and J 3 bases; nucleotides not matched to a gene: 2. Per germline, CDR1 SGHKS and CDR2 YYEKEE (reference sequence). The CDR3 nucleotides are TGTGCCAGCAGCTCGGGACAGTACACCGGGGAGCTGTTTTTT. It translates to CASSSGQYTGELFF.

The V gene is TRBV6-4, the J gene TRBJ1-1, with D tentatively TRBD1 (5 bases). V was cut by 4 bases and J by 7 bases, with 13 bases left in between. This CDR3 region has 13 residues. Germline CDR1 and CDR2: MRHNA and SNTAGT. The CDR3 region has the DNA TGTGCCAGCAGTGCATGGGGGGTTGGTGAAGCTTTCTTT. Its translation is CASSAWGVGEAFF.

CDR3 DNA: TGTGCCAGCGGTGACGGGGCTGAAGCTTTCTTT. Amino acid sequence: CASGDGAEAFF. This chain joins TRBV6-5 and TRBJ1-1, with unresolved D. CDR1 and CDR2 from the germline V gene are MNHEY and SVGAGI. The V end was cut by 8 bases, the J end by 6 bases, with 10 bases between. The CDR3 extends over 11 amino acids.

The J gene is TRBJ2-4, the V gene TRBV19; 7 bases agree with TRBD1. V was pared by 7 bases and J by 3 bases, with 6 bases of the junction left unmatched. Looked up from germline, CDR1 is LNHDA and CDR2 is SQIVND (reference sequence). This CDR3 region has 14 residues. CDR3 in DNA: TGTGCCAGTAACAGGGGATTTGGCAAAAACATTCAGTACTTC. Its protein is CASNRGFGKNIQYF. Looking up the rest from reference TRBV19 and TRBJ2-4 gives the full variable domain: DGGITQSPKYLFRKEGQNVTLSCEQNLNHDAMYWYRQDPGQGLRLIYYSQIVNDFQKGDIAEGYSVSREKKESFPLTVTSAQKNPTAFYLCASNRGFGKNIQYFGAGTRLSVL.

The J gene is TRBJ2-1, the V gene TRBV7-2, with D possibly matching TRBD2 (5 bases). Germline V gene data show CDR1 as SGHTA and CDR2 as FQGNSA. V lost 0 bases, J lost 7 bases, and 10 bases lay in between. The CDR3 is made up of 14 amino acids. The CDR3 is CASSLAPGVNEQFF. The CDR3, as DNA: TGTGCCAGCAGCTTAGCGCCCGGGGTGAATGAGCAGTTCTTC.